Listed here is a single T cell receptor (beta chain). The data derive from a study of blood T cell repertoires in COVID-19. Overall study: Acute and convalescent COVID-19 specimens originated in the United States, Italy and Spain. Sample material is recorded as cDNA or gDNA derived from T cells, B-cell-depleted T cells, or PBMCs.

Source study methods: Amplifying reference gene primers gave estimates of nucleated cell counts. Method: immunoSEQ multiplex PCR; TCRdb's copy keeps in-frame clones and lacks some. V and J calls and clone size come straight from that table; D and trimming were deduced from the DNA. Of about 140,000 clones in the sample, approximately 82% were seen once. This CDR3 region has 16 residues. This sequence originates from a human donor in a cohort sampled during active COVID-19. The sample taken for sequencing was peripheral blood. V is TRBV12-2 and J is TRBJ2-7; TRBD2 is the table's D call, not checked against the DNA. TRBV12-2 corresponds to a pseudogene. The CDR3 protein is CASRLVCLAHSYEQYF. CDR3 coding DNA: TGTGCAAGTCGCTTAGTGTGCCTAGCGCACTCCTACGAGCAGTACTTC.